The 26 T cell receptor beta chains below all came from one sample that was sequenced in a study of neurological immune-mediated disorders. TCRdb fed the 5' RACE reads into MiXCR, producing one record per CDR3 protein. The sample contains 25,000 to 30,000 distinct CDR3 sequences, under 8% of which appear only once. The sample was PBMCs. These receptors originate from a woman aged 50 to 65 in good health.

Many counts were recorded for this clonotype. This rearrangement joins TRBV27 to TRBJ1-1, with D unclear. This CDR3 has 15 residues. Germline assignment: CDR1 MNHEY and CDR2 SMNVEV (reference sequence). Trimming cost V 7 bases and J 1 base, with 16 bases left between them. Written as DNA, the CDR3 is TGTGCCAGCACTCGAGGACCGGAAGCGAACACTGAAGCTTTCTTT. Translation: CASTRGPEANTEAFF.

This clonotype showed up many times. V gene TRBV20-1 combines with J gene TRBJ1-2, with TRBD1 matching over 7 bases. Germline loops: CDR1 DFQATT, CDR2 SNEGSKA (reference sequence). The junction had 10 bases not matched to a gene; V was cut back by 1 base and J by 8 bases. CDR3 length: 14 amino acids. CDR3 in amino acids: CSARVGGVISGYTF. In DNA form, the CDR3 reads TGCAGTGCTAGAGTAGGGGGCGTGATAAGCGGCTACACCTTC.

This clonotype appeared many times. The V and J genes are TRBV7-9 and TRBJ1-4; possibly TRBD1 for D (5 bases). The CDR3 is made up of 15 amino acids. CDR1 is SEHNR and CDR2 is FQNEAQ in the germline V gene (reference sequence). V shed 4 bases and J shed 4 bases, with 13 bases lying between them. The CDR3 sequence: CASSSGQGRNEKLFF. The CDR3, as DNA: TGTGCCAGCAGCTCCGGACAAGGGCGTAATGAAAAACTGTTTTTT.

This clonotype was counted many times. The V and J genes are TRBV7-9 and TRBJ2-7; D remains unclear. Trimming stripped 3 bases from V and 1 base from J, with 4 bases between. Germline V gives CDR1 SEHNR, CDR2 FQNEAQ (reference sequence). This CDR3 region has 12 residues. In DNA form, the CDR3 reads TGTGCCAGCAGCTTCAGATCCTACGAGCAGTACTTC. Protein sequence: CASSFRSYEQYF.

Ten or more counts support this clonotype. CDR3 residues: CASSPGGGNQPQHF. The CDR3 DNA reads TGTGCCAGCTCGCCCGGGGGCGGGAATCAGCCCCAGCATTTT. The chain couples TRBV18 to TRBJ1-5; D possibly corresponds to TRBD1 (6 bases). Germline CDR1 and CDR2: KGHSH and LQKENI. Trimming stripped 6 bases from V and 4 bases from J, with 13 bases between. The length of the CDR3 is 14 residues.

This clonotype came up many times. The chain is built from TRBV20-1 and TRBJ2-5, with D possibly TRBD2 on 6 matching bases. CDR1 DFQATT and CDR2 SNEGSKA come from the germline V gene (reference sequence). V was clipped by 3 bases and J by 6 bases, with 14 bases between them. The CDR3 has 13 residues. CDR3 coding DNA: TGCAGTGCTAGGGCGGGGTTTTCGAAGACCCAGTACTTC. Translation gives CSARAGFSKTQYF.

This clonotype was found many times. V is TRBV28 and J is TRBJ2-3, with a tentative D call TRBD2 (6 bases). The CDR3 spans 15 residues. CDR1 is MDHEN, CDR2 SYDVKM, per germline. The V gene lost 3 bases and the J gene lost 2 bases, with 12 bases spanning the gap. The CDR3 nucleotides read TGTGCCAGCAGTTTTAGCGGAACCCTCACAGATACGCAGTATTTT. This encodes CASSFSGTLTDTQYF.

In its sample, this clonotype was seen many times. The rearrangement joins TRBV7-2 to TRBJ2-2, with no clear D. The germline CDR1 and CDR2 sequences are SGHTA and FQGNSA. V lost 1 base, J lost 7 bases, and 7 bases lay in between. The CDR3 is 13 residues long. For the CDR3, the DNA is TGTGCCAGCAGCTTAGAGTCACGCGGGGAGCTGTTTTTT. It translates to CASSLESRGELFF.

This clonotype came up many times. The CDR3 coding sequence is TGTGCCAGCAGCGCAGCCCCGGGACCGCCGAATGAGCAGTTCTTC. Protein sequence: CASSAAPGPPNEQFF. The chain carries TRBV9 and TRBJ2-1; possibly TRBD1 or TRBD2 for D (5 bases each). V was trimmed by 3 bases and J by 7 bases, leaving 17 bases between them. This CDR3 has 15 amino acids. The germline V gene has CDR1 SGDLS and CDR2 YYNGEE. The full variable domain, rest sourced from reference TRBV9 and TRBJ2-1, is DSGVTQTPKHLITATGQRVTLRCSPRSGDLSVYWYQQSLDQGLQFLIQYYNGEERAKGNILERFSAQQFPDLHSELNLSSLELGDSALYFCASSAAPGPPNEQFFGPGTRLTVL.

This clonotype was detected many times. CDR3 sequence: CSADHTSGGYNEQFF. The CDR3 DNA reads TGCAGTGCTGACCATACTAGCGGGGGGTACAATGAGCAGTTCTTC. This chain joins TRBV20-1 and TRBJ2-1; 12 bases are a match to TRBD2. Germline CDR1 DFQATT, CDR2 SNEGSKA (reference sequence). The CDR3 is 15 amino acids. V lost 5 bases and J lost 4; bases outside the gene matches: 6.

The table lists this clonotype with many counts. The gene calls are TRBV12-5 and TRBJ2-4, with 10 bases lining up with TRBD1. The CDR3 covers 18 residues. V shed 1 base and J 3 bases; nucleotides not matched to a gene: 9. The V gene's germline CDR1 is LGHNT and CDR2 FRNRAP. The CDR3: CASGLDLPGQGNKNIQYF. The CDR3 region has the DNA TGTGCTAGTGGTTTGGACTTACCGGGACAGGGGAACAAAAACATTCAGTACTTC.

About this clonotype: Compared with germline, one end of the junction differs, possibly owing to a read error. The chain combines TRBV3-1 with TRBJ1-2; D remains ambiguous. The CDR3 covers 15 residues. The germline gives CDR1 LGHDT, CDR2 YNNKEL (reference sequence). The CDR3 is CASSHYGDLNYGHTF. The CDR3 coding sequence is TGTGCCAGTAGCCACTACGGTGACCTTAACTATGGCCACACCTTC. The full variable domain, with the rest looked up from reference TRBV3-1 and TRBJ1-2, is DTAVSQTPKYLVTQMGNDKSIKCEQNLGHDTMYWYKQDSKKFLKIMFSYNNKELIINETVPNRFSPKSPDKAHLNLHINSLELGDSAVYFCASSHYGDLNYGHTFGSGTRLTVV.

At least ten counts were recorded for this clonotype. V is TRBV10-3 and J is TRBJ1-3; no clear D gene. The V gene lost 10 bases and the J gene lost 0 bases, with 16 bases spanning the gap. The germline V gene has CDR1 ENHRY and CDR2 SYGVKD. There are 15 residues in the CDR3. The CDR3 is CATSGSPSSGNTIYF. DNA for the CDR3: TGTGCCACCAGCGGGAGTCCAAGCTCTGGAAACACCATATATTTT.

This clonotype was detected ten times or more. V usage is TRBV7-9 and J usage is TRBJ1-1; D gene ambiguous. V was pared by 0 bases and J by 6 bases, with 5 bases between. The germline gives CDR1 SEHNR, CDR2 FQNEAQ (reference sequence). The CDR3 totals 12 residues. CDR3 region: CASSLALAEAFF. CDR3 nucleotide sequence: TGTGCCAGCAGCTTAGCTCTAGCTGAAGCTTTCTTT.

This clonotype was counted ten times or more. This sequence joins TRBV25-1 and TRBJ2-1; 10 bases are a match to TRBD2. The ends lost 2 bases at V and 7 bases at J; junction bases unmatched: 5. This CDR3 comprises 15 residues. Germline lookup yields CDR1 MGHDK and CDR2 SYGVNS. The CDR3 DNA follows: TGTGCCAGCAGTGAAAGCGGGAGGGCGTTGAATGAGCAGTTCTTC. The encoded protein is CASSESGRALNEQFF.

This clonotype was recorded at least ten times. V usage is TRBV3-1 and J usage is TRBJ2-4, with 11 nucleotides matching TRBD1. The CDR3 extends over 16 amino acids. Germline CDR1 reads LGHDT; CDR2 reads YNNKEL (reference sequence). V shed 0 bases, J shed 7 bases, and the junction held 5 bases outside the gene matches. The CDR3 coding sequence is TGTGCCAGCAGCCAAGATGCAGGACAGGGGGCCAACATTCAGTACTTC. Its translation: CASSQDAGQGANIQYF.

This clonotype has more than one count but fewer than ten. This sequence joins TRBV30 and TRBJ1-1, with D unclear. The CDR3 runs 14 residues. V gave up 1 base and J gave up 1 base, with 10 bases separating them. CDR1 and CDR2 (germline): GTSNPN, SVGIG (reference sequence). The CDR3 region has the DNA TGTGCCTGGAGTGCCGGGCGGGCGAACACTGAAGCTTTCTTT. Translation gives CAWSAGRANTEAFF.

This clonotype was observed many times. The chain couples TRBV5-6 to TRBJ2-5; D is unresolved. Trimming stripped 1 base from V and 2 bases from J, with 3 bases between. Per germline, CDR1 SGHDT and CDR2 YYEEEE. The CDR3 sequence is 12 residues long. The CDR3 region has the DNA TGTGCCAGCAGCTTGCCACAAGAGACCCAGTACTTC. It specifies CASSLPQETQYF.

This clonotype was observed many times. This chain links TRBV7-8 with TRBJ1-5; D gene unclear. The CDR3 is 15 amino acids. Germline V gene sequence: CDR1 SGHVS, CDR2 FQNEAQ. V lost 2 bases to trimming and J lost 0 bases, with 8 bases between them. The CDR3 reads CASSLTWVSNQPQHF. DNA of the CDR3: TGTGCCAGCAGCTTAACGTGGGTTAGCAATCAGCCCCAGCATTTT.

This clonotype was recorded many times. The chain is built from TRBV5-1 and TRBJ1-3; D is undetermined. V gave up 4 bases and J gave up 4 bases, with 18 bases separating them. Germline CDR1 reads SGHRS; CDR2 reads YFSETQ. The CDR3 length is 16 residues. The CDR3 coding sequence is TGCGCCAGCAGCCCGGAGTCGGTCGGCGGGGGAAACACCATATATTTT. It is translated as CASSPESVGGGNTIYF.

At least ten counts were recorded for this clonotype. The CDR3 DNA sequence: TGTGCCAGCAGTCCACAGAAGGCGGGCAATCAGCCCCAGCATTTT. Amino acid sequence: CASSPQKAGNQPQHF. This chain uses TRBV6-1 with TRBJ1-5; D not certain. The CDR3 is 15 amino acids. Germline CDR1 MNHNS, CDR2 SASEGT. Trimming removed 5 bases at V and 2 bases at J, with 13 bases between.

This clonotype was counted ten times or more. This chain connects TRBV5-1 to TRBJ1-2, with D possibly TRBD1 on 5 matching bases. Deletions cut 0 bases from V and 8 bases from J, with 8 bases between. The CDR3 sequence is 12 residues long. Germline values: CDR1 SGHRS, CDR2 YFSETQ. CDR3 amino acids: CASSLAGDGYTF. CDR3 nucleotide sequence: TGCGCCAGCAGCTTGGCTGGGGACGGCTACACCTTC.

Ten or more counts support this clonotype. The genes are TRBV6-5 and TRBJ2-2; D may correspond to TRBD1 or TRBD2 (7 bases each). Trimming stripped 6 bases from V and 1 base from J, with 18 bases between. The CDR3 has 17 residues. Germline CDR1 reads MNHEY; CDR2 reads SVGAGI. CDR3 sequence: CASRSSAGQKNTGELFF. DNA of the CDR3: TGTGCCAGCAGATCCTCAGCGGGACAGAAGAACACCGGGGAGCTGTTTTTT.

This clonotype has a count of ten or more. The chain recombines TRBV7-6 with TRBJ2-2; TRBD2 matches at 10 bases. The germline gives CDR1 SGHVS, CDR2 FNYEAQ. V was clipped by 6 bases and J by 0 bases; unmatched bases: 7. The CDR3 totals 17 residues. CDR3 region: CASSRSGLAANTGELFF. CDR3 in DNA: TGTGCCAGCAGTCGAAGTGGACTAGCGGCGAACACCGGGGAGCTGTTTTTT.

At least ten counts were recorded for this clonotype. The chain couples TRBV5-1 to TRBJ2-7; 10 nucleotides agree with TRBD2. CDR3 length equals 13 residues. CDR1 is SGHRS, CDR2 YFSETQ, per germline. V lost 4 bases and J lost 6; bases outside the gene matches: 4. The CDR3 bases are TGCGCCAGCAGCGTTATAGCGGGAGGCGAGCAGTACTTC. Its protein product is CASSVIAGGEQYF.

There are many counts of this clonotype. The chain joins TRBV10-3 to TRBJ2-2; 8 bases match TRBD2. After removal of 7 bases from V and 1 base from J, the junction contained 5 bases not matched to a gene. Germline-derived CDR1 and CDR2 are ENHRY and SYGVKD. The CDR3 length is 15 residues. The DNA for the CDR3 is TGTGCCATCAAAGCGGGGGCGGAGAACACCGGGGAGCTGTTTTTT. The encoded protein is CAIKAGAENTGELFF.